This record concerns one TCR beta chain sequence. The antigen is unknown. V gave up 4 bases and J gave up 7 bases, with 20 bases separating them. This CDR3 has 16 residues. Per the germline V gene, CDR1 is MGHRA and CDR2 is YSYEKL. PCR primers comprised 60 Vbeta and 13 Jbeta primers. Libraries were prepared by immunoSEQ multiplex PCR; TCRdb keeps only in-frame clonotypes and omits some of them. The sample features about 60,000 clones, with around 2.1% in its top ten. These data belong to a study of cytomegalovirus exposure and HLA in healthy donors. For the study at large: The Caucasian-associated ancestry cluster held less than 85% of 398 genotyped donors. Regarding the study as a whole: The investigators catalogued 160 or so TCR beta chains as cytomegalovirus-associated.

This chain joins TRBV4-1 and TRBJ2-1; a possible D gene is TRBD1 (5 bases). This clonotype was obtained from a woman in her late teens or twenties in good health and CMV-seronegative. Sequenced input: PBMCs. Here the CDR3 reads CASSPAFAVKGNEQFF. The CDR3 DNA is TGCGCCAGCAGCCCAGCCTTCGCGGTGAAGGGGAATGAGCAGTTCTTC.